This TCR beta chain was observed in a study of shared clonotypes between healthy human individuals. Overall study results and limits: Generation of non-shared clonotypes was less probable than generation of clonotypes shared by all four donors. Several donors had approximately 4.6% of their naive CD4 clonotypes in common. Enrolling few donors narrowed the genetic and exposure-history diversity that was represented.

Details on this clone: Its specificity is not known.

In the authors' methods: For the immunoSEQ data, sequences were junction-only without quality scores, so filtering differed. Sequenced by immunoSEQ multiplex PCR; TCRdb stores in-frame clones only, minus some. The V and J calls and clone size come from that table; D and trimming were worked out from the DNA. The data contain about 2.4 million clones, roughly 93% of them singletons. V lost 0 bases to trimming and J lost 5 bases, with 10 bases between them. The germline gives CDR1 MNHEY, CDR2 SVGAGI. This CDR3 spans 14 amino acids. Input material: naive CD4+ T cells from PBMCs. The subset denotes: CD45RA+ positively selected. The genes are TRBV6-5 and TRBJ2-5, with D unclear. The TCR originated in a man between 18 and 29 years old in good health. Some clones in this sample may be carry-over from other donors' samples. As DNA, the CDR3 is TGTGCCAGCAGTTACTCGCGGTTCGTGGAGACCCAGTACTTC. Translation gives CASSYSRFVETQYF.